This T cell receptor beta chain was sequenced for a study of cytomegalovirus exposure and HLA in healthy donors. Background on the study: Earlier sequencing of 200 million or so T cells yielded around 100 million unique TCR beta sequences.

Trimming left V 1 base short and J 6 bases short, with 10 bases between. The CDR3 consists of 14 residues. CDR1 and CDR2 (germline): SGHVS, FQNEAQ. 60 Vbeta and 13 Jbeta primers were used in PCR. Clones were sequenced by immunoSEQ multiplex PCR, and TCRdb holds only the in-frame ones, with some missing. The sample contains about 200,000 clones, approximately 70% of which appear only once. This rearrangement joins TRBV7-8 to TRBJ2-1; perhaps TRBD1 as D (5 bases). This receptor was identified in a man aged 35 to 55 in good health and CMV-seropositive. Sequenced input: PBMCs. The CDR3 loop is CASSLDGRANEQFF. The DNA for the CDR3 is TGTGCCAGCAGCTTAGACGGCAGGGCCAATGAGCAGTTCTTC.